This paragraph reports one T cell receptor (beta chain). Its specificity is unknown. The repertoire was sequenced with immunoSEQ multiplex PCR; TCRdb's copy has only in-frame clones and lacks some. The sample carries over 6,000 clones, 25% to 35% recorded once. Indicated treatment: randomized to nivolumab then ipilimumab (arm A) or the reverse (arm B). V dropped 10 bases and J dropped 0 bases, with 10 bases sitting between them. Germline V gives CDR1 MNHGY, CDR2 SAAAGT. This CDR3 has 13 amino acids. This record comes from a study of sequential checkpoint blockade in melanoma. Looking at the study overall: After both sequences, patients received maintenance nivolumab. About 88 pretreatment tumor DNA samples were TCRβ immunosequenced. About two dozen patients had tumor biopsies before treatment and at week 13. Broader study findings: Mutational load did not correlate with tumor T-cell fraction or clonality.

The receptor's source is a human donor with melanoma. The V and J genes are TRBV6-8 and TRBJ1-3; D might be TRBD1 (5 bases). Sequenced here: tumor tissue (inferred from file names), sampled from a patient given nivolumab and ipilimumab in sequence. The CDR3 sequence: CATQVFSGNTIYF. In nucleotides, the CDR3 is TGTGCCACACAGGTATTCTCTGGAAACACCATATATTTT.